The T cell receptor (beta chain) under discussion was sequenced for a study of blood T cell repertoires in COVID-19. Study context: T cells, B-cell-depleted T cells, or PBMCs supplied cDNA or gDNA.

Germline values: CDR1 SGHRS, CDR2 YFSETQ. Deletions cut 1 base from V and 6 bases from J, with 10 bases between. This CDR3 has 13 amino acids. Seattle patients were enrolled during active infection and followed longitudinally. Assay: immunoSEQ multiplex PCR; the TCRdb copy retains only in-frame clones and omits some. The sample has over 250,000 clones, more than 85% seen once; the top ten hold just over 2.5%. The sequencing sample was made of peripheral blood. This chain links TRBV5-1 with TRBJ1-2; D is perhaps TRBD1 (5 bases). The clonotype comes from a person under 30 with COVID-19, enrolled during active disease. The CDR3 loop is CASSLYQGNGYTF. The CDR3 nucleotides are TGCGCCAGCAGCTTGTATCAGGGTAATGGCTACACCTTC.